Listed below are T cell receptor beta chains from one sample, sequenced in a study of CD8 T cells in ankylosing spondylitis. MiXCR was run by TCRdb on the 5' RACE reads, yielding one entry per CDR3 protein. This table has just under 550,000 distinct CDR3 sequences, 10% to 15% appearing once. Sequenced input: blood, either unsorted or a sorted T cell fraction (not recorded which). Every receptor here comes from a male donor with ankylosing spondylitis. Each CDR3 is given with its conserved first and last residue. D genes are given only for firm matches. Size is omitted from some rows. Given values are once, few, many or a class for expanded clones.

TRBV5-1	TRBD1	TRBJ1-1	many	TGCGCCAGCAGCTCCACGACAGGGGATACTGAAGCTTTCTTT	CASSSTTGDTEAFF
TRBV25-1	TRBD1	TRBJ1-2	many	TGTGCCAGCAGACAGGGGGCTTCCTATGGCTACACCTTC	CASRQGASYGYTF
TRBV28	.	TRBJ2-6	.	TGTGCCAGCAGTGCGCCCGTCCTGACTTTC	CASSAPVLTF
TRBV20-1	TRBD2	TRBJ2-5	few	TGCAGTGCCGCTTTATGGGGACTAGCGGGATTTAGGGAGACCCAGTACTTC	CSAALWGLAGFRETQYF
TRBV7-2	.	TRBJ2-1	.	TGTGCCAGCAGCCCCTCTCGGGGTAACAATGAGCAGTTCTTC	CASSPSRGNNEQFF
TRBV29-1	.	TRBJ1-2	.	TGCAGCGTTGAAGTTTCCCCTGGGATTGCTGGCTACACCTTC	CSVEVSPGIAGYTF
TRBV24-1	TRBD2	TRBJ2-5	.	TGTGCCACCAGTGATTCCCGACTAGCGGGAGGTGAGACCCAGTACTTC	CATSDSRLAGGETQYF
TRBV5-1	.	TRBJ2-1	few	TGCGCCAGCAGGGTGGAGGGGTCCGGTGAGCAGTTCTTC	CASRVEGSGEQFF
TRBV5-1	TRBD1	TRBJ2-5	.	TGCGCCAGCAGCCCCAGACAGGGGATGGGAGAGACCCAGTACTTC	CASSPRQGMGETQYF
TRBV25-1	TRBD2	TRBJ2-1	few	TGTGCCAGCAGTGAGTTAGCGGGGGGCGAAGAGCAGTTCTTC	CASSELAGGEEQFF
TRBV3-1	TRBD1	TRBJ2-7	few	TGTGCCAGCGGGAGACAGGGGTCTAGTTACGAGCAGTACTTC	CASGRQGSSYEQYF
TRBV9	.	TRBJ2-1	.	TGTGCCAGCATCGTTGAGCGCCGGATCTACAATGAGCAGTTCTTC	CASIVERRIYNEQFF
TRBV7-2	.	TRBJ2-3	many	TGTGCCAGCAGCTTTAACGGGGGCACAGATACGCAGTATTTT	CASSFNGGTDTQYF
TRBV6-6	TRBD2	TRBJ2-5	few	TGTGCCAGCAAAAGCGGGAGCTCGGAGACCCAGTACTTC	CASKSGSSETQYF
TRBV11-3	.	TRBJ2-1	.	TGTGCCAGCAGTCCAGGGGACCCGGGGTACAATGAGCAGTTCTTC	CASSPGDPGYNEQFF
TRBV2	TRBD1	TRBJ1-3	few	TGTGCCAGCAGACCGGGACAGACCTCTGGAAACACCATATATTTT	CASRPGQTSGNTIYF
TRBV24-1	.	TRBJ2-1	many	TGTGCCACCAGTGATTTTTTCCGGCCCCCGGATGAGCAGTTCTTC	CATSDFFRPPDEQFF
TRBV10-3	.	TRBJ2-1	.	TGTGCCATCCTTGGTAGGCTCGCCAATGAGCAGTTCTTC	CAILGRLANEQFF
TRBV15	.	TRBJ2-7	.	TGTGCCACCAGCAGACAAGGCCTTTACGAGCAGTACTTC	CATSRQGLYEQYF
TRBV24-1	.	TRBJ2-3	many	TGTGCCACCAGTGAATTTCGTCAGGGTCCCACAGATACGCAGTATTTT	CATSEFRQGPTDTQYF
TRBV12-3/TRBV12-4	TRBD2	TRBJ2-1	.	TGTGCCAGCAGTCGGGTAGCGGGATACAATGAGCAGTTCTTC	CASSRVAGYNEQFF
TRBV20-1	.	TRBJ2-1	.	TGCAGTGCTAGCGGATTCAGCTCCTACAATGAGCAGTTCTTC	CSASGFSSYNEQFF
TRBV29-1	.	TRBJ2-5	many	TGCAGCGTTGTAAGGGACAACCAAGAGACCCAGTACTTC	CSVVRDNQETQYF
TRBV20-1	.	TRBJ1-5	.	TGCAGTGCTAGAGAGGCGACATACAATCAGCCCCAGCATTTT	CSAREATYNQPQHF
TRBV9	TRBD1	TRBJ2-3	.	TGTGCCAGCAGCGAATCCGGGACAGCGATTAGCACAGATACGCAGTATTTT	CASSESGTAISTDTQYF
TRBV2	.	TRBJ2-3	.	TGTGCCAGCAGTGTTCGTTTCGTGGGGGCAGATACGCAGTATTTT	CASSVRFVGADTQYF
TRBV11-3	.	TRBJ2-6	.	TGTGCCAGCAGCTTAAACCCCCCGGGGTCAGGGGCCAACGTCCTGACTTTC	CASSLNPPGSGANVLTF
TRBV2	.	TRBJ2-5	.	TGTGCCAGCAGTGAATCGGGGAGCCATGAGACCCAGTACTTC	CASSESGSHETQYF
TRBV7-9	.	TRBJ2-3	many	TGTGCCAGCAGCACGTCTCGTCCAACAGATACGCAGTATTTT	CASSTSRPTDTQYF
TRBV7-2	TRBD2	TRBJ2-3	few	TGTGCCAGCAGCTCCGTAGCGGGAGGGCAAGGTACGCAGTATTTT	CASSSVAGGQGTQYF
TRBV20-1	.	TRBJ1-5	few	TGCAGTGCTAGACCTCAGGGTCGGCGGCCCCAGCATTTT	CSARPQGRRPQHF
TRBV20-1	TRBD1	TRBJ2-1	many	TGCAGTGGGCGCTCAGGGGGCGGTGAGCAGTTCTTC	CSGRSGGGEQFF
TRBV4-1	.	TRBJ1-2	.	TGCGCCAGCAGCCCTCCGGGATCCAGGAGTGGCTACACCTTC	CASSPPGSRSGYTF
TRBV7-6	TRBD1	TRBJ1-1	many	TGTGCCAGCAGCTTGGGGGACAGGGGGAAAGCTTTCTTT	CASSLGDRGKAFF
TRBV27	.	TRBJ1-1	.	TGTGCCAGCAGTTTATCGAGAGGGGTTTACACTGAAGCTTTCTTT	CASSLSRGVYTEAFF
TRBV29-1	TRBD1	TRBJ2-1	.	TGCAGCGTTGGACAGGGGGCGCTGGACAATGAGCAGTTCTTC	CSVGQGALDNEQFF
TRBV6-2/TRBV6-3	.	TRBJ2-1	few	TGTGCCAGCAGTTACTTCCCGCTCTGGCAGTTCTTC	CASSYFPLWQFF
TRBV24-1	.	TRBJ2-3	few	TGTGCCACCAGTGATTTAAGGGGCGACACAGATACGCAGTATTTT	CATSDLRGDTDTQYF
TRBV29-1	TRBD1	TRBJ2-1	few	TGCAGCGTTACCAAGGGACAGGGTAACGTTTTGCTGTTCTTC	CSVTKGQGNVLLFF
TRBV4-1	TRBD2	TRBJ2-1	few	TGCGCCAGCAGCCAAGATACTAGCGGGAGGGAGGAGTTCTTC	CASSQDTSGREEFF
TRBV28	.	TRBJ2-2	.	TGTGCCAGCAGTTTACAGGGAGACACCGGGGAGCTGTTTTTT	CASSLQGDTGELFF
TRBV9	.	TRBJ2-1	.	TGTGCCAGCAGCGCTCCGTGGCAGTCTTTGAATGAGCAGTTCTTC	CASSAPWQSLNEQFF
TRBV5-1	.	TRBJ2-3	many	TGCGCCAGCAGCATCGGGGGAGGCGTTAGCACAGATACGCAGTATTTT	CASSIGGGVSTDTQYF
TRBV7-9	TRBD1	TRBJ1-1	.	TGTGCCAGCAGCTTAGCGGGACAGGGATCCACTGAAGCTTTCTTT	CASSLAGQGSTEAFF
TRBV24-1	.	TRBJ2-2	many	TGTGCCACCAGTGGCCCTCCAGGGAACACCGGGGAGCTGTTTTTT	CATSGPPGNTGELFF
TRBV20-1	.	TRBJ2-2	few	TGCAGTGCTAGAGATGACAGCACCGGGGAGCTGTTTTTT	CSARDDSTGELFF
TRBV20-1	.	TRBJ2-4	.	TGCAGTGTCCGCGGGGTCCCAGGGACAGTCGAAAACATTCAGTACTTC	CSVRGVPGTVENIQYF
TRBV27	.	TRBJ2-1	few	TGTGCCAGCAGTCTTAGGACAGCAGGGGTAGACTACAATGAGCAGTTCTTC	CASSLRTAGVDYNEQFF
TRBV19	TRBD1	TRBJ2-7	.	TGTGCCAGTAGAGAAAGTCGGGGACAGTACTACGAGCAGTACTTC	CASRESRGQYYEQYF
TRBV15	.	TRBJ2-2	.	TGTGCCACCAGCTTATGGGGTTTCGGCGGGGAGCTGTTTTTT	CATSLWGFGGELFF
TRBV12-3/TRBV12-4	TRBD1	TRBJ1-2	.	TGTGCCAGCAGTTTGGCAGGGGGGGTTAGCTATGGCTACACCTTC	CASSLAGGVSYGYTF
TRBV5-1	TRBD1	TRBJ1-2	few	TGCGCCAGCAGCTTGATGGGGACAGGGGGCGACTATGGCTACACCTTC	CASSLMGTGGDYGYTF
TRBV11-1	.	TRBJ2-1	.	TGTGCCAGCAGCTCCCCCCCCGGGGGAGGAAAGGGGAGCTCCTACAATGAGCAGTTCTTC	CASSSPPGGGKGSSYNEQFF